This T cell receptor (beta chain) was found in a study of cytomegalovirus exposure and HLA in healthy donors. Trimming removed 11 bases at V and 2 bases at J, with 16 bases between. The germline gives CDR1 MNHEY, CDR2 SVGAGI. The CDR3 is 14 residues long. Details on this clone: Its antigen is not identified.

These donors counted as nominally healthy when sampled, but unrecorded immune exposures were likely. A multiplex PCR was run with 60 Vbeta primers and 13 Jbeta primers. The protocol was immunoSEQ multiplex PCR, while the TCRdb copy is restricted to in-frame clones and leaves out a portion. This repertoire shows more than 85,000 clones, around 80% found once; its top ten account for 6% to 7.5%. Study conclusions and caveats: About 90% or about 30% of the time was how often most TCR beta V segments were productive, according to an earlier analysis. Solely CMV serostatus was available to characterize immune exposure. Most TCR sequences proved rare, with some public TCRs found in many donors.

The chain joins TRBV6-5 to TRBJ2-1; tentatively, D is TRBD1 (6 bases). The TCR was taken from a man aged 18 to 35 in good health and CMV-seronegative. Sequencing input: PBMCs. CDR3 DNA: TGTGCCGTGGGGGCTACAACAACCTACAATGAGCAGTTCTTC. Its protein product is CAVGATTTYNEQFF.